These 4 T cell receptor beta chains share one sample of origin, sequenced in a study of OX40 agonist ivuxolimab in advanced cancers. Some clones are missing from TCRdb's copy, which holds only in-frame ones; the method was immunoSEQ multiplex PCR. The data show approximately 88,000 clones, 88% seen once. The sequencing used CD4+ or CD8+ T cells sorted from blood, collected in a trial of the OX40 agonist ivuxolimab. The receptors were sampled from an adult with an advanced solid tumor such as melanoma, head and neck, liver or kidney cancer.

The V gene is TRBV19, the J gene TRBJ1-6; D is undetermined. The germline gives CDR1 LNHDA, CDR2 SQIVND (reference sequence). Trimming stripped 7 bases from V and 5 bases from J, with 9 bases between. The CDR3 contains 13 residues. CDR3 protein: CASIGIDNSPLHF. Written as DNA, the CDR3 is TGTGCCAGTATCGGGATTGATAATTCACCCCTCCACTTT.

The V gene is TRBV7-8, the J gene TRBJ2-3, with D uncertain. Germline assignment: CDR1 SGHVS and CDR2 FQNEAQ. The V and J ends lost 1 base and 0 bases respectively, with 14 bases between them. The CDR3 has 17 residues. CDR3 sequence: CASSLGFSEQSTDTQYF. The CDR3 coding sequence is TGTGCCAGCAGCTTAGGCTTTTCCGAGCAGAGCACAGATACGCAGTATTTT.

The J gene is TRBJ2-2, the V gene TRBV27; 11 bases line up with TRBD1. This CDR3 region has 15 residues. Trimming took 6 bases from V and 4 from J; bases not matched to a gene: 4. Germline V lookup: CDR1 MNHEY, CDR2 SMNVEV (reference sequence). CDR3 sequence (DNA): TGTGCCAGCAGGGACAGGGGGCGGATCACCGGGGAGCTGTTTTTT. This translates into CASRDRGRITGELFF.

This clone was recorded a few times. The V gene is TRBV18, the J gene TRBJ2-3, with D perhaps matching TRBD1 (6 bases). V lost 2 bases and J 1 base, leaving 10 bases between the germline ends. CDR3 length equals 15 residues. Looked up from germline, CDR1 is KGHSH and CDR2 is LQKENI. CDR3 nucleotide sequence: TGTGCCAGCTCACCAGTACAGGGAGGCACAGATACGCAGTATTTT. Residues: CASSPVQGGTDTQYF.